This T cell receptor (beta chain) came from a study of shared clonotypes between healthy human individuals. Concerning this clone: The antigen is undetermined.

CD45RO-negative cells were positively selected for CCR7, leaving out terminally differentiated effector memory CD45RA+ cells. Healthy HIV-negative adults with no recent acute infections or vaccinations were recruited as donors. The donors were all Caucasian adults (living in Nashville, Tennessee). The method was immunoSEQ multiplex PCR; TCRdb's version includes in-frame clones alone and lacks a portion of them. The sample includes roughly 2 million clones, about 95% of them seen just once. General study findings and limits: Memory subsets generally showed smaller estimated richness than naive subsets did.

Trimming removed 0 bases from V and 7 bases from J, with 17 bases in between. CDR1 and CDR2 (germline): SGDLS, YYNGEE. The CDR3 is 16 amino acids. V usage is TRBV9 and J usage is TRBJ2-1; perhaps TRBD2 as D (6 bases). This TCR was recovered from a man aged 18 to 29 in good health. Specimen: naive CD8+ T cells sorted from blood. CDR3 protein: CASSVDGDSKGNEQFF. CDR3 sequence (DNA): TGTGCCAGCAGCGTAGATGGGGACTCGAAGGGGAATGAGCAGTTCTTC.